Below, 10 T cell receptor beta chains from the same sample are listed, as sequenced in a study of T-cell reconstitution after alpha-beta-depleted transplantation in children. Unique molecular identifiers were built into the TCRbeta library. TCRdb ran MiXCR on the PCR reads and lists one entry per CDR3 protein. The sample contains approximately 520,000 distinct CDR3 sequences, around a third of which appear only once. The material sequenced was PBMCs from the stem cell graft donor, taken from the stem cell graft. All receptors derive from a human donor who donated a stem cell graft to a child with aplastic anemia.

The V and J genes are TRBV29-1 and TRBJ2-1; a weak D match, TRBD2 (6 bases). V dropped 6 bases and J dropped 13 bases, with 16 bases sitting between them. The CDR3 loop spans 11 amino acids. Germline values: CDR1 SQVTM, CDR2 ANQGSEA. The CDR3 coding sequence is TGCAGCGTCCCGCGGGGCCCGACACAGTTCTTC. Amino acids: CSVPRGPTQFF.

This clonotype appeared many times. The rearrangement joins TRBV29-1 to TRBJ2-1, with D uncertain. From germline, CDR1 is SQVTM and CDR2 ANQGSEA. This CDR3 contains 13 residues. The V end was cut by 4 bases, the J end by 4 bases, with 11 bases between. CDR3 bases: TGCAGCGTTGGCAAGATTGAGTACAATGAGCAGTTCTTC. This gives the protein CSVGKIEYNEQFF.

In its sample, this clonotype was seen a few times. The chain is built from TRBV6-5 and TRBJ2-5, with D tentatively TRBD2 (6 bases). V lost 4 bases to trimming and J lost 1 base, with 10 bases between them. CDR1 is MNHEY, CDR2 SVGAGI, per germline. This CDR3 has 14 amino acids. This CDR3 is CASSFGGAQETQYF. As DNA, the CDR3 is TGTGCCAGCAGTTTTGGAGGGGCCCAAGAGACCCAGTACTTC.

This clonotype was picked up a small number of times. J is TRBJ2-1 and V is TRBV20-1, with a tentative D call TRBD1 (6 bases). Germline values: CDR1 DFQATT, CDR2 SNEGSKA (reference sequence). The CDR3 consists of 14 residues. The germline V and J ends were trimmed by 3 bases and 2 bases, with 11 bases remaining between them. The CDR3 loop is CSASAGVPYNEQFF. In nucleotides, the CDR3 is TGCAGTGCTAGCGCAGGGGTCCCCTACAATGAGCAGTTCTTC.

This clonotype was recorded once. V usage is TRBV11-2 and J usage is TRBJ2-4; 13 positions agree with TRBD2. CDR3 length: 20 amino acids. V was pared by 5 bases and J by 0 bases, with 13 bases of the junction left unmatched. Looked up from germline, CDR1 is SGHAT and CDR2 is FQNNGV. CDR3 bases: TGTGCCAGCAGCCCCGGAAGACTAGCGGGAGGCTCCCTAGCCAAAAACATTCAGTACTTC. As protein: CASSPGRLAGGSLAKNIQYF. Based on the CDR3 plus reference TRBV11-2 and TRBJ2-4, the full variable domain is EAGVAQSPRYKIIEKRQSVAFWCNPISGHATLYWYQQILGQGPKLLIQFQNNGVVDDSQLPKDRFSAERLKGVDSTLKIQPAKLEDSAVYLCASSPGRLAGGSLAKNIQYFGAGTRLSVL.

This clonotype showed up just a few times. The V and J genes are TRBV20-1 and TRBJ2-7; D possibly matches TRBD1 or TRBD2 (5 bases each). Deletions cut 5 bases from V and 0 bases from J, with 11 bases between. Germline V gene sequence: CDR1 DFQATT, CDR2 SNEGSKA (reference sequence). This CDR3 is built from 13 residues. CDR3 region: CSAWDLSSYEQYF. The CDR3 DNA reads TGCAGTGCTTGGGACCTGAGCTCCTACGAGCAGTACTTC.

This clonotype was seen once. CDR3 sequence reads: CASSLALGAGAQETQYF. CDR3 coding DNA: TGTGCCAGCAGCTTAGCCCTCGGAGCGGGGGCACAAGAGACCCAGTACTTC. The chain employs TRBV7-2 and TRBJ2-5; TRBD2 matches 8 bases. Trimming took 0 bases from V and 2 from J; bases not matched to a gene: 8. Germline CDR1 SGHTA, CDR2 FQGNSA. The CDR3 sequence is 17 residues long.

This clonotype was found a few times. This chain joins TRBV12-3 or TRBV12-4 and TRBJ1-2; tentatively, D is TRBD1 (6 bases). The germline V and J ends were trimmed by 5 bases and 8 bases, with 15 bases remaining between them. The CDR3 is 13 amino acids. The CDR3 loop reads CASSRGDNNGYTF. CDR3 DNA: TGTGCCAGCAGTCGGGGGGACAACAACGGCTACACCTTC.

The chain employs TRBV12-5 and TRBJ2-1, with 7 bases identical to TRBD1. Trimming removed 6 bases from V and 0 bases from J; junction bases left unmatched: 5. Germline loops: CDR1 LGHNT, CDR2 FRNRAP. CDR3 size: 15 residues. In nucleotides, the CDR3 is TGTGCTAGTGGGACAGGGCGTAGCTCCTACAATGAGCAGTTCTTC. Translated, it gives CASGTGRSSYNEQFF.

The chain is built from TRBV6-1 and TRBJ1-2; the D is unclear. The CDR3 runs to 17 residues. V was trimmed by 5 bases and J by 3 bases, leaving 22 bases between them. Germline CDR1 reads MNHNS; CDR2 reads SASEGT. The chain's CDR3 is CASSRRMGLLRDYGYTF. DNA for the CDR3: TGTGCCAGCAGTCGCAGGATGGGCCTGCTCCGCGACTATGGCTACACCTTC.